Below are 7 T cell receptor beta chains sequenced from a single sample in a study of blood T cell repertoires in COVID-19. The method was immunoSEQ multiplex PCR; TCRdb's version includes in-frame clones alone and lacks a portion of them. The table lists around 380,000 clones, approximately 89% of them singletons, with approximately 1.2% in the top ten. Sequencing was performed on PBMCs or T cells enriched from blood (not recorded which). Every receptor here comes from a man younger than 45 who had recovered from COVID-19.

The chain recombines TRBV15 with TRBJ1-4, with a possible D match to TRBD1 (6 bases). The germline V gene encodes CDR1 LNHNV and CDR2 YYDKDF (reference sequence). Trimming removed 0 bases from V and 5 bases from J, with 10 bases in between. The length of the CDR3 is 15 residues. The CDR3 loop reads CATSRDGQGNEKLFF. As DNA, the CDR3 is TGTGCCACCAGCAGAGACGGGCAGGGGAATGAAAAACTGTTTTTT.

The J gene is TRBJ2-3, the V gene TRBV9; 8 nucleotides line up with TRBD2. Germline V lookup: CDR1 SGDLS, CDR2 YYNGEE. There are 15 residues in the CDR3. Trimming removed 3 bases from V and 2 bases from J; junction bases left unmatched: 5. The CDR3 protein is CASSAAGGATDTQYF. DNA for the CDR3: TGTGCCAGCAGCGCCGCCGGGGGGGCCACAGATACGCAGTATTTT.

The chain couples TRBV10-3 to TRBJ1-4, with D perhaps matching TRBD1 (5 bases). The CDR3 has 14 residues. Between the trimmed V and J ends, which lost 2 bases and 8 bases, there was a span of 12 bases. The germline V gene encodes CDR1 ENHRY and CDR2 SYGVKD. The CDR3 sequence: CAISEGQGWEKLFF. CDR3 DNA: TGTGCCATCAGTGAGGGGCAGGGCTGGGAAAAACTGTTTTTT.

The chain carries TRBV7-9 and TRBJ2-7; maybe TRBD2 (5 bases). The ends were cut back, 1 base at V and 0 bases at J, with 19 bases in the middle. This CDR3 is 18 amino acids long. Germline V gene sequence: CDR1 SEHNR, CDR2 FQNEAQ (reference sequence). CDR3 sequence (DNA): TGTGCCAGCAGCTTAGTCGGTATCCCCCTCGGGGTCTCCTACGAGCAGTACTTC. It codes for CASSLVGIPLGVSYEQYF.

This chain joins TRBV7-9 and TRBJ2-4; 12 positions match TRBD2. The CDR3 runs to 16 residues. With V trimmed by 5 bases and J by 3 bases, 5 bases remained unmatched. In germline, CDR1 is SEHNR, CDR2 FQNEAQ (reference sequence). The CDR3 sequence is CASSPGLAGNKNIQYF. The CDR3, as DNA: TGTGCCAGCAGCCCTGGACTAGCGGGGAACAAAAACATTCAGTACTTC.

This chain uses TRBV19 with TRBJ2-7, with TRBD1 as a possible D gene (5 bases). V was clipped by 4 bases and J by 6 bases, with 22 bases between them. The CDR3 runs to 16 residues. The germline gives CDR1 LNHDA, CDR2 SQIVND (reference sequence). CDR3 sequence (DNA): TGTGCCAGTAGTACCCTCTTCCTGGGGCGCCCCGGCGAGCAGTACTTC. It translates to CASSTLFLGRPGEQYF.

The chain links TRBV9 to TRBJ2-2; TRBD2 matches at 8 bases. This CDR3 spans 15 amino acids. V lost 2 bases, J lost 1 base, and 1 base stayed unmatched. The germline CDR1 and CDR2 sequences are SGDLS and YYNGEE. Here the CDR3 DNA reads TGTGCCAGCAGCGTTCTAGCGGGGAACACCGGGGAGCTGTTTTTT. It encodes CASSVLAGNTGELFF.